This T cell receptor (beta chain) stems from a study of T cell repertoires in cytomegalovirus infection. This CDR3 is built from 15 residues. Germline trimming cut 3 bases from V and 2 bases from J; bases unmatched to any gene: 1. Each CDR3 protein is one row after TCRdb ran MiXCR on the reads. The sample gives fewer than 300,000 distinct CDR3 sequences, about 25% of which show up once; approximately 15% is in the top ten. This sequence joins TRBV12-3 or TRBV12-4 and TRBJ2-2; TRBD2 agrees at 9 bases. The TCR comes from a human donor in good health (CMV status not recorded). Some clones in this sample may be carry-over from other donors' samples. Sequenced input: PBMCs. CDR3 sequence (DNA): TGTGCCAGCAGTTTCCTAGCGGGAAACACCGGGGAGCTGTTTTTT. Protein: CASSFLAGNTGELFF.